A selection of T cell receptor beta chains follows, all from one sample in a study of cytomegalovirus exposure and HLA in healthy donors. This table comes from immunoSEQ multiplex PCR, and its TCRdb copy is limited to in-frame clones, with some not included. The sample includes over 150,000 clones, more than 75% of them seen just once. What was sequenced was PBMCs. The receptors here all came from a girl between 10 and 17 years old in good health and CMV-seropositive. The CDR3 runs from the conserved cysteine through the conserved F or W. D genes are given only for firm matches. Size is omitted from some rows. Given values are once, few, many or a class for expanded clones.

abundance,len,d_gene,j_gene,v_gene,CDR3aa,CDR3nt
once,13,TRBD2,TRBJ2-1,TRBV29-1,CSVFLAGYNEQFF,TGCAGCGTTTTCCTAGCGGGGTACAATGAGCAGTTCTTC
-,14,TRBD2,TRBJ2-3,TRBV7-9,CASSITSGSGTQYF,TGTGCCAGCAGCATAACTAGCGGGAGCGGTACGCAGTATTTT
-,15,TRBD2,TRBJ2-3,TRBV9,CASSPREGRTDTQYF,TGTGCCAGCAGCCCGCGGGAGGGCCGAACAGATACGCAGTATTTT
-,14,TRBD1,TRBJ1-2,TRBV10-3,CAISGGQAHYGYTF,TGTGCCATCAGTGGGGGACAGGCGCACTATGGCTACACCTTC
-,15,TRBD2,TRBJ2-1,TRBV5-4,CASSLKTSGSGEQFF,TGTGCCAGCAGCTTGAAGACTAGCGGGAGTGGTGAGCAGTTCTTC
-,13,-,TRBJ1-4,TRBV5-1,CASSQEVNEKLFF,TGCGCCAGCAGCCAAGAGGTGAATGAAAAACTGTTTTTT
-,13,TRBD1,TRBJ1-2,TRBV7-9,CASSFDRAYGYTF,TGTGCCAGCAGCTTTGACAGGGCTTATGGCTACACCTTC
-,16,TRBD1,TRBJ2-7,TRBV27,CASSSLTGTGSYEQYF,TGTGCCAGCAGTTCTCTAACCGGGACAGGGAGTTACGAGCAGTACTTC
-,20,TRBD1,TRBJ1-2,TRBV7-3,CASSTPSQQGAQGTNYGYTF,TGTGCCAGCAGCACTCCGTCCCAGCAGGGGGCGCAGGGGACTAACTATGGCTACACCTTC
-,15,TRBD1,TRBJ1-1,TRBV5-1,CASSSLQGMNTEAFF,TGCGCCAGCAGCTCGCTACAGGGGATGAACACTGAAGCTTTCTTT
-,15,TRBD2,TRBJ2-1,TRBV7-6,CASSLALAGVNERFF,TGTGCCAGCAGCTTGGCACTAGCGGGAGTAAATGAGCGGTTCTTC
-,13,TRBD1,TRBJ2-7,TRBV27,CASSSRTGHEQYF,TGTGCCAGCAGTTCCCGGACAGGGCACGAGCAGTACTTC
-,14,-,TRBJ2-7,TRBV7-3,CASSLIAGSDEQYF,TGTGCCAGCAGCTTAATAGCCGGGAGTGACGAGCAGTACTTC
-,15,TRBD1,TRBJ1-2,TRBV27,CASRTRQGAYYGYTF,TGTGCCAGCAGGACCCGACAGGGGGCTTACTATGGCTACACCTTC
-,17,-,TRBJ1-5,TRBV5-6,CASSLGGRGPSNQPQHF,TGTGCCAGCAGCTTAGGGGGTAGGGGCCCGAGCAATCAGCCCCAGCATTTT
-,17,TRBD2,TRBJ2-3,TRBV28,CASSRRRSPGGADTQYF,TGTGCCAGCAGCCGACGTAGGTCGCCCGGGGGGGCAGATACGCAGTATTTT
-,13,-,TRBJ2-5,TRBV6-6,CASSYSLTGTQYF,TGTGCCAGCAGTTACTCCCTCACGGGGACCCAGTACTTC
-,15,TRBD2,TRBJ2-1,TRBV5-1,CASSLGLAGGNEQFF,TGCGCCAGCAGCTTGGGGCTAGCGGGAGGTAATGAGCAGTTCTTC
once,15,TRBD1,TRBJ2-5,TRBV9,CATSTGAYSQETQYF,TGTGCCACTTCGACAGGGGCGTATTCCCAAGAGACCCAGTACTTC
-,14,-,TRBJ1-4,TRBV7-9,CASAATRSNEKLFF,TGTGCCAGCGCGGCTACACGGTCTAATGAAAAACTGTTTTTT
-,15,-,TRBJ1-2,TRBV21-1,CASSITGVRGSGYTF,TGTGCCAGCAGCATAACAGGGGTGCGAGGGTCTGGCTACACCTTC
-,11,-,TRBJ1-1,TRBV20-1,CSARDYTEAFF,TGCAGTGCTAGAGATTATACTGAAGCTTTCTTT
-,17,TRBD2,TRBJ2-5,TRBV30,CAWSVSRTSGAQETQYF,TGTGCCTGGAGTGTGAGTCGGACTAGCGGGGCTCAAGAGACCCAGTACTTC
-,15,TRBD1,TRBJ1-1,TRBV28,CASNGQAMMNTEAFF,TGTGCCAGCAATGGACAGGCTATGATGAACACTGAAGCTTTCTTT
-,13,-,TRBJ1-2,TRBV11-2,CASSTQGGYGYTF,TGTGCCAGCAGCACCCAGGGAGGCTATGGCTACACCTTC
once,15,TRBD1,TRBJ2-7,TRBV13,CASSLGGQGRYEQYF,TGTGCCAGCAGCCTAGGAGGACAGGGCCGGTACGAGCAGTACTTC
-,15,-,TRBJ2-1,TRBV7-2,CASSLSRGGGNEQFF,TGTGCCAGCAGCTTATCTAGGGGGGGAGGGAATGAGCAGTTCTTC
-,13,TRBD2,TRBJ2-7,TRBV11-2,CASSPGTRGEQYF,TGTGCCAGCAGCCCTGGGACTAGGGGTGAGCAGTACTTC
-,13,-,TRBJ1-2,TRBV6-5,CASSPQASYGYTF,TGTGCCAGCAGTCCACAGGCGTCCTATGGCTACACCTTC
-,16,TRBD2,TRBJ2-2,TRBV13,CASSLGLAGGTGELFF,TGTGCCAGCAGCTTAGGACTAGCGGGAGGAACCGGGGAGCTGTTTTTT
-,16,TRBD2,TRBJ2-5,TRBV4-2,CASSLGTSGDQETQYF,TGTGCCAGCAGCCTAGGGACTAGCGGGGACCAAGAGACCCAGTACTTC
-,22,TRBD1,TRBJ2-6,TRBV10-2,CASSVGGVEDRGRYSGANVLTF,TGCGCCAGCAGTGTAGGGGGGGTCGAGGACAGGGGGCGGTACTCTGGGGCCAACGTCCTGACTTTC
-,14,-,TRBJ2-4,TRBV4-1,CASSHAFSLHIQYF,TGCGCCAGCAGCCATGCCTTTTCCCTACACATTCAGTACTTC
few,13,TRBD1,TRBJ1-1,TRBV29-1,CSVPGQGLQGAFF,TGCAGCGTCCCGGGACAGGGGCTTCAAGGAGCTTTCTTT
-,15,TRBD1,TRBJ1-2,TRBV11-2,CASSLGGRGDYGYTF,TGTGCCAGCAGCTTAGGTGGCAGGGGGGACTATGGCTACACCTTC